The present entry profiles one T cell receptor beta chain with its context. This specimen comes from a study of T cell responses to AZD1222 COVID-19 vaccine. Method: immunoSEQ multiplex PCR; TCRdb's copy keeps in-frame clones and lacks some. The sample lists 65,000 to 95,000 clones, more than 75% occurring once. CDR3 length: 17 residues. In germline, CDR1 is SQVTM, CDR2 ANQGSEA. V shed 6 bases, J shed 3 bases, and the junction held 18 bases outside the gene matches. Sequencing used peripheral blood, obtained on day 0 of AZD1222 vaccination. This TCR was recovered from an adult in good health. V is TRBV29-1 and J is TRBJ1-2, with 8 bases identical to TRBD1. The CDR3 DNA follows: TGCAGCGTGGTTGCTCGGGACAGGCCCCACCGGGACTATGGCTACACCTTC. It specifies CSVVARDRPHRDYGYTF.